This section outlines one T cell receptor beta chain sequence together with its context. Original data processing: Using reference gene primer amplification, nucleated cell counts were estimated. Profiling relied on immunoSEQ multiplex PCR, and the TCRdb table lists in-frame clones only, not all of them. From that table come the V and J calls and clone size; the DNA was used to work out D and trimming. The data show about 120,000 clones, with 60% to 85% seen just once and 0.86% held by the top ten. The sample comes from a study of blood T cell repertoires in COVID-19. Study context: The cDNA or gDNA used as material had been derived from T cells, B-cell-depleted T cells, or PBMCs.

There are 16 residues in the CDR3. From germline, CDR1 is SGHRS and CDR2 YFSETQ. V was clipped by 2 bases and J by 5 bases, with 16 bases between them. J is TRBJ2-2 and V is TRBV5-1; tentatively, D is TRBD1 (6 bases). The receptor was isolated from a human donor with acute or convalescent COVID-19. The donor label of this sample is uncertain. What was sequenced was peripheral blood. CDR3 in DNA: TGCGCCAGCAGCTTTTCGCCCGGGACATTAACCGGGGAGCTGTTTTTT. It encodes CASSFSPGTLTGELFF. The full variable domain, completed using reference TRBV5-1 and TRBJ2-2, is KAGVTQTPRYLIKTRGQQVTLSCSPISGHRSVSWYQQTPGQGLQFLFEYFSETQRNKGNFPGRFSGRQFSNSRSEMNVSTLELGDSALYLCASSFSPGTLTGELFFGEGSRLTVL.